Listed below are T cell receptor beta chains from one sample, sequenced in a study of cytomegalovirus exposure and HLA in healthy donors. TCRdb's copy holds only in-frame clones and misses some; the assay was immunoSEQ multiplex PCR. This table has around 270,000 clones, around 80% appearing once. Sequencing used PBMCs. The receptors here all came from a girl aged 2-15 years in good health and CMV-seronegative. The CDR3 runs from the conserved cysteine through the conserved F or W. D genes are given only for firm matches. Clone size is not always given. Where it is, it says once, few, many or a class for expanded clones.

d_gene: -
v_gene: TRBV9
abundance: -
j_gene: TRBJ1-1
CDR3nt: TGTGCCAGCAGCGACGGGGGAGGCACTGAAGCTTTCTTT
CDR3aa: CASSDGGGTEAFF

d_gene: TRBD1
v_gene: TRBV7-9
abundance: -
j_gene: TRBJ1-1
CDR3nt: TGTGCCAGCAGCTTACTCTTTAACAGGGGGGGTACTGAAGCTTTCTTT
CDR3aa: CASSLLFNRGGTEAFF

d_gene: -
v_gene: TRBV6-5
abundance: few
j_gene: TRBJ1-6
CDR3nt: TGTGCCAGCAGCCTGACTAGCTCCTATAATTCACCCCTCCACTTT
CDR3aa: CASSLTSSYNSPLHF

d_gene: TRBD1
v_gene: TRBV5-4
abundance: -
j_gene: TRBJ1-6
CDR3nt: TGTGCCAGCAGCTTCTGGGACAGGGTGGATTCACCCCTCCACTTT
CDR3aa: CASSFWDRVDSPLHF

d_gene: TRBD2
v_gene: TRBV28
abundance: -
j_gene: TRBJ2-7
CDR3nt: TGTGCCAGCAGACCGGGACTAGCGGACGACTACGAGCAGTACTTC
CDR3aa: CASRPGLADDYEQYF

d_gene: TRBD2
v_gene: TRBV19
abundance: few
j_gene: TRBJ2-7
CDR3nt: TGTGCCAGTAGTATCAGCGGGGCCCCGGGGCCCTACGAGCAGTACTTC
CDR3aa: CASSISGAPGPYEQYF

d_gene: -
v_gene: TRBV5-8
abundance: -
j_gene: TRBJ1-2
CDR3nt: TGTGCCAGCAGGAGGCGGGGGGGGTATGGCTACACCTTC
CDR3aa: CASRRRGGYGYTF

d_gene: -
v_gene: TRBV25-1
abundance: -
j_gene: TRBJ2-7
CDR3nt: TGTGCCAGCAGTGAATACGGGAGAGCCTACGAGCAGTACTTC
CDR3aa: CASSEYGRAYEQYF

d_gene: TRBD1
v_gene: TRBV5-6
abundance: -
j_gene: TRBJ1-6
CDR3nt: TGTGCCAGCAGCGATCTCCGGGACAGCTATAATTCACCCCTCCACTTT
CDR3aa: CASSDLRDSYNSPLHF

d_gene: TRBD1
v_gene: TRBV7-9
abundance: -
j_gene: TRBJ2-1
CDR3nt: TGTGCCAGCAGCTGGGACAGGGGGGAGCTCACTGAGCAGTTCTTC
CDR3aa: CASSWDRGELTEQFF

d_gene: -
v_gene: TRBV7-6
abundance: -
j_gene: TRBJ1-5
CDR3nt: TGTGCCAGCAGCTCAGGTCCTGGCCCCAGCAATCAGCCCCAGCATTTT
CDR3aa: CASSSGPGPSNQPQHF

d_gene: -
v_gene: TRBV5-1
abundance: -
j_gene: TRBJ2-7
CDR3nt: TGCGCCAGCAGCTTGGCCAGCAGGGGAAACGAGCAGTACTTC
CDR3aa: CASSLASRGNEQYF

d_gene: -
v_gene: TRBV9
abundance: once
j_gene: TRBJ1-3
CDR3nt: TGTGCCAGCAGCGAACAGGGTGCCGGAAACACCATATATTTT
CDR3aa: CASSEQGAGNTIYF

d_gene: -
v_gene: TRBV10-2
abundance: -
j_gene: TRBJ2-7
CDR3nt: TGCGCCAGCCTGTTTGGGGCCCACGAGCAGTACTTC
CDR3aa: CASLFGAHEQYF

d_gene: TRBD1
v_gene: TRBV7-2
abundance: few
j_gene: TRBJ1-5
CDR3nt: TGTGCCAGCAGCCTAGGGACTCAGGGGGGAGTAAGCAATCAGCCCCAGCATTTT
CDR3aa: CASSLGTQGGVSNQPQHF

d_gene: -
v_gene: TRBV27
abundance: -
j_gene: TRBJ1-5
CDR3nt: TGTGCCAGCAACATGAACGGGTATAGCAATCAGCCCCAGCATTTT
CDR3aa: CASNMNGYSNQPQHF

d_gene: TRBD1
v_gene: TRBV7-9
abundance: -
j_gene: TRBJ2-7
CDR3nt: TGTGCCAGCAGCGGGACAGGTCAAACCTACGAGCAGTACTTC
CDR3aa: CASSGTGQTYEQYF

d_gene: -
v_gene: TRBV7-2
abundance: once
j_gene: TRBJ2-3
CDR3nt: TGTGCCAGCAGCTTAGGGGGCCTAGGCACAGATACGCAGTATTTT
CDR3aa: CASSLGGLGTDTQYF

d_gene: -
v_gene: TRBV11-3
abundance: -
j_gene: TRBJ2-7
CDR3nt: TGTGCCAGCAGCTTCGGTGGGCAGGGGCCCTACGAGCAGTACTTC
CDR3aa: CASSFGGQGPYEQYF

d_gene: -
v_gene: TRBV18
abundance: -
j_gene: TRBJ2-2
CDR3nt: TGTGCCAGCTCACCACCGGGCGAGCTAGCGACCGGGGAGCTGTTTTTT
CDR3aa: CASSPPGELATGELFF

d_gene: -
v_gene: TRBV19
abundance: -
j_gene: TRBJ1-1
CDR3nt: TGTGCCAGTAGTCGGGTTGGCACTGAAGCTTTCTTT
CDR3aa: CASSRVGTEAFF

d_gene: TRBD1
v_gene: TRBV27
abundance: once
j_gene: TRBJ2-6
CDR3nt: TGTGCCAGCAGTCCGAGGGGGACAGGGGACCACTCTGGGGCCAACGTCCTGACTTTC
CDR3aa: CASSPRGTGDHSGANVLTF

d_gene: -
v_gene: TRBV11-3
abundance: -
j_gene: TRBJ1-1
CDR3nt: TGTGCCAGCAGCCTATCTATGAACACTGAAGCTTTCTTT
CDR3aa: CASSLSMNTEAFF

d_gene: TRBD2
v_gene: TRBV5-4
abundance: -
j_gene: TRBJ2-7
CDR3nt: TGTGCCAGCAGCTTGGGGCGGGAGGTCTACGAGCAGTACTTC
CDR3aa: CASSLGREVYEQYF

d_gene: TRBD2
v_gene: TRBV7-9
abundance: -
j_gene: TRBJ2-2
CDR3nt: TGTGCCAGCAGCTTGGGGACTACACGATACACCGGGGAGCTGTTTTTT
CDR3aa: CASSLGTTRYTGELFF

d_gene: -
v_gene: TRBV21-1
abundance: -
j_gene: TRBJ2-1
CDR3nt: TGTGCCAGCAGCCTCAGGGTTTACCATTACAATGAGCAGTTCTTC
CDR3aa: CASSLRVYHYNEQFF

d_gene: TRBD1
v_gene: TRBV7-9
abundance: -
j_gene: TRBJ1-6
CDR3nt: TGTGCCAGCAGCTCGCCCGACAGGGGTAGCTCCTATAATTCACCCCTCCACTTT
CDR3aa: CASSSPDRGSSYNSPLHF

d_gene: TRBD1
v_gene: TRBV6-5
abundance: -
j_gene: TRBJ1-1
CDR3nt: TGTGCCAGCAGCCCAGGGGGTGTCTACACTGAAGCTTTCTTT
CDR3aa: CASSPGGVYTEAFF

d_gene: -
v_gene: TRBV28
abundance: -
j_gene: TRBJ1-1
CDR3nt: TGTGCCAGCACTCTTTTGAACACTGAAGCTTTCTTT
CDR3aa: CASTLLNTEAFF